Listed here are 21 T cell receptor beta chains from one sample, sequenced in a study of blood T cell repertoires in COVID-19. TCRdb's copy holds only in-frame clones and misses some; the assay was immunoSEQ multiplex PCR. The repertoire consists of more than 250,000 clones, with less than 85% occurring once and the leading ten covering over 4.5%. Specimen: peripheral blood. Every receptor here comes from a man aged 55-75 years who had recovered from COVID-19.

The chain is built from TRBV2 and TRBJ1-2; the match to TRBD1 covers 7 bases. J gave up 5 bases and V 6 bases, and 9 bases lay outside the gene matches. The CDR3 sequence is 14 residues long. CDR1 is SNHLY, CDR2 FYNNEI, per germline. The CDR3 protein is CASSRQGFGYGYTF. CDR3 bases: TGTGCCAGCAGCCGACAGGGTTTCGGATATGGCTACACCTTC.

The V call is TRBV2, the J call TRBJ2-1; perhaps TRBD2 as D (7 bases). CDR1 is SNHLY and CDR2 is FYNNEI in the germline V gene. There are 16 residues in the CDR3. V was pared by 5 bases and J by 7 bases, with 21 bases between. CDR3 amino acids: CASSRWTGGEFNEQFF. CDR3 in DNA: TGTGCCAGCAGTAGATGGACGGGGGGCGAATTTAATGAGCAGTTCTTC.

The rearrangement joins TRBV5-8 to TRBJ2-5; TRBD2 agrees at 12 bases. This CDR3 spans 16 amino acids. Trimming at V came to 4 bases and at J to 0 bases, leaving 4 bases not matched to a gene. Germline V gene data show CDR1 as SGHTS and CDR2 as YDEGEE. For the CDR3, the DNA is TGTGCCAGCAGCGCGGGGACTAGCGGGCACCAAGAGACCCAGTACTTC. Amino acids: CASSAGTSGHQETQYF.

This chain connects TRBV9 to TRBJ2-2; D gene unclear. V lost 0 bases, J lost 2 bases, and 5 bases lay in between. This CDR3 contains 14 residues. The germline gives CDR1 SGDLS, CDR2 YYNGEE. In DNA, the CDR3 is TGTGCCAGCAGCGTAGCAGGCAACACCGGGGAGCTGTTTTTT. Amino acids: CASSVAGNTGELFF.

Remarks on this clone: Other DNA sequences in this sample translate to the same CDR3. The chain joins TRBV28 to TRBJ1-1; D is perhaps TRBD1 (5 bases). Trimming pared 5 bases from V and 0 bases from J, leaving 10 bases between. The CDR3 contains 14 residues. Germline assignment: CDR1 MDHEN and CDR2 SYDVKM. In DNA form, the CDR3 reads TGTGCCAGCAGTCCGGGGGGTATGAACACTGAAGCTTTCTTT. Its protein product is CASSPGGMNTEAFF.

The V gene is TRBV5-1, the J gene TRBJ2-7, with 8 bases identical to TRBD2. Germline V gene sequence: CDR1 SGHRS, CDR2 YFSETQ. The CDR3 has 15 amino acids. The ends lost 1 base at V and 6 bases at J; junction bases unmatched: 9. DNA of the CDR3: TGCGCCAGCAGCTTGTCGTCGGGGGGGCCGGCCGAGCAGTACTTC. This sequence encodes CASSLSSGGPAEQYF.

The chain is built from TRBV5-1 and TRBJ1-1; TRBD1 agrees at 7 bases. CDR3 size: 16 residues. V shed 5 bases and J 4 bases; nucleotides not matched to a gene: 14. Germline loops: CDR1 SGHRS, CDR2 YFSETQ. The CDR3 here is CASRSRQGRVGTEAFF. CDR3 coding DNA: TGCGCCAGCAGATCGCGACAGGGACGGGTGGGCACTGAAGCTTTCTTT.

The J gene is TRBJ1-2, the V gene TRBV14; possible D gene TRBD1, 5 bases. Trimming pared 2 bases from V and 3 bases from J, leaving 13 bases between. Germline V lookup: CDR1 SGHDN, CDR2 FVKESK. There are 15 residues in the CDR3. The CDR3 reads CASSQKGRADYGYTF. The CDR3 nucleotides read TGTGCCAGCAGCCAAAAGGGCAGGGCGGACTATGGCTACACCTTC.

The chain links TRBV9 to TRBJ2-2; no clear D. Trimming shortened V by 0 bases and J by 7 bases, and 7 bases separated the two germline ends. Germline V gene sequence: CDR1 SGDLS, CDR2 YYNGEE. The CDR3 runs to 13 residues. CDR3 in DNA: TGTGCCAGCAGCGTAGATGTCCTCGGGGAGCTGTTTTTT. Its protein product is CASSVDVLGELFF. Drawing the rest from reference TRBV9 and TRBJ2-2, the complete variable domain is DSGVTQTPKHLITATGQRVTLRCSPRSGDLSVYWYQQSLDQGLQFLIQYYNGEERAKGNILERFSAQQFPDLHSELNLSSLELGDSALYFCASSVDVLGELFFGEGSRLTVL.

CDR3 protein: CASSLDRLAGVEQYF. CDR3 in DNA: TGTGCCAGCAGCTTGGACAGACTAGCGGGAGTCGAGCAGTACTTC. The gene calls are TRBV5-4 and TRBJ2-7, with 12 bases that match TRBD2. CDR3 length: 15 amino acids. V lost 0 bases to trimming and J lost 6 bases; unmatched junction nucleotides: 4. The germline gives CDR1 SGHNT, CDR2 YYREEE (reference sequence).

This clone was detected only a few times. This chain joins TRBV5-1 and TRBJ2-3, with TRBD2 matching 9 bases. The CDR3 is 16 amino acids. V trimming: 4 bases; J trimming: 2 bases; junction bases outside the gene matches: 8. Germline values: CDR1 SGHRS, CDR2 YFSETQ. CDR3 DNA sequence: TGCGCCAGCAGCCATCCGACTAGCGGATACACAGATACGCAGTATTTT. Protein sequence: CASSHPTSGYTDTQYF.

The gene calls are TRBV9 and TRBJ1-1, with 10 bases that match TRBD1. The V segment lost 1 base and the J segment 6 bases; nucleotides outside the gene matches: 9. The germline gives CDR1 SGDLS, CDR2 YYNGEE. The CDR3 extends over 16 amino acids. DNA for the CDR3: TGTGCCAGCAGCGTAACCCCGACAGGGGGCGCGGCTGAAGCTTTCTTT. Translation: CASSVTPTGGAAEAFF.

The CDR3 DNA is TGTGCCAGCAGCGGACAGAACTCCTACGAGCAGTACTTC. Amino acids: CASSGQNSYEQYF. This chain links TRBV5-4 with TRBJ2-7; perhaps TRBD1 as D (6 bases). The CDR3 consists of 13 residues. The V and J ends lost 4 bases and 0 bases respectively, with 8 bases between them. Germline-derived CDR1 and CDR2 are SGHNT and YYREEE (reference sequence).

The chain combines TRBV29-1 with TRBJ2-7, with TRBD2 identical over 10 bases. The CDR3 length is 15 residues. From germline, CDR1 is SQVTM and CDR2 ANQGSEA. V dropped 3 bases and J dropped 5; count of bases not matched to a gene: 10. This CDR3 is CSVERPSGRGNEQYF. The CDR3 DNA follows: TGCAGCGTTGAGCGTCCCAGCGGGAGGGGCAACGAGCAGTACTTC.

This sequence joins TRBV6-5 and TRBJ1-1; 9 bases line up with TRBD1. V trimming: 6 bases; J trimming: 4 bases; junction bases outside the gene matches: 6. The CDR3 runs to 14 residues. The germline gives CDR1 MNHEY, CDR2 SVGAGI. CDR3 nucleotides: TGTGCCAGCAGCCCCTACAGGGGGCTCACTGAAGCTTTCTTT. As protein: CASSPYRGLTEAFF.

The chain combines TRBV4-1 with TRBJ2-5, with 13 bases fitting TRBD2. This CDR3 region has 17 residues. Germline CDR1 reads MGHRA; CDR2 reads YSYEKL. V was clipped by 4 bases and J by 7 bases; unmatched bases: 12. The CDR3 loop is CASSLIALAGGLGTQYF. The CDR3 DNA reads as TGCGCCAGCAGCCTAATAGCACTAGCGGGAGGGCTTGGGACCCAGTACTTC.

The V and J genes are TRBV2 and TRBJ1-1; TRBD1 agrees at 11 bases. The ends lost 6 bases at V and 0 bases at J; junction bases unmatched: 0. This CDR3 spans 14 amino acids. Per the germline V gene, CDR1 is SNHLY and CDR2 is FYNNEI. The CDR3: CASRGQGVNTEAFF. The CDR3, as DNA: TGTGCCAGCAGGGGACAGGGGGTGAACACTGAAGCTTTCTTT.

The chain links TRBV11-2 to TRBJ2-5; 8 bases fit TRBD2. In germline, CDR1 is SGHAT, CDR2 FQNNGV. V lost 5 bases and J lost 4; bases outside the gene matches: 6. The CDR3 spans 14 residues. CDR3 sequence reads: CASSPVGGAETQYF. The CDR3 bases are TGTGCCAGCAGCCCCGTCGGGGGGGCAGAGACCCAGTACTTC.

The chain uses TRBV6-5 and TRBJ1-2, with 7 nucleotides matching TRBD1. The V segment lost 4 bases and the J segment 4 bases; nucleotides outside the gene matches: 9. The CDR3 runs to 15 residues. The germline V gene encodes CDR1 MNHEY and CDR2 SVGAGI. Written as DNA, the CDR3 is TGTGCCAGCAGTTTTTCGGACAGGAACTTCTATGGCTACACCTTC. Translation gives CASSFSDRNFYGYTF.

The rearrangement links TRBV19 to TRBJ1-6; D gene ambiguous. V gave up 8 bases and J gave up 10 bases, with 9 bases separating them. The CDR3 has 11 residues. Per germline, CDR1 LNHDA and CDR2 SQIVND (reference sequence). The CDR3 loop reads CASGEGSPLHF. The CDR3 DNA is TGTGCCAGTGGGGAGGGCTCACCCCTCCACTTT.

This rearrangement joins TRBV2 to TRBJ1-3; TRBD1 might be the D (5 bases). Germline CDR1 SNHLY, CDR2 FYNNEI. This CDR3 has 19 residues. With 7 bases removed from V and 0 bases from J, the gap between germline ends came to 25 bases. DNA of the CDR3: TGTGCCAGCACCCGCCAGGGCACCACTACAGGTCTCTCTGGAAACACCATATATTTT. Its protein product is CASTRQGTTTGLSGNTIYF.